Following are 20 T cell receptor beta chains from one sample sequenced in a study of PD-1 blockade in mismatch repair-deficient tumors. Libraries were prepared by immunoSEQ multiplex PCR; TCRdb keeps only in-frame clonotypes and omits some of them. The table includes roughly 130,000 clones, 88% detected once. The specimen comprised peripheral blood, sampled approximately 69 weeks after starting pembrolizumab. The receptors shown here come from an adult with mismatch repair-deficient cancer.

V is TRBV10-2 and J is TRBJ2-3; no reliable D call. With 4 bases removed from V and 2 bases from J, the gap between germline ends came to 7 bases. Germline V gene data show CDR1 as WSHSY and CDR2 as SAAADI. The length of the CDR3 is 13 residues. The CDR3 spells CASSGQFTDTQYF. The DNA for the CDR3 is TGCGCCAGCAGTGGGCAGTTCACAGATACGCAGTATTTT.

The chain couples TRBV28 to TRBJ1-1; no definite D call. V was trimmed by 2 bases and J by 3 bases, leaving 7 bases between them. CDR1 is MDHEN, CDR2 SYDVKM, per germline. This CDR3 contains 13 residues. As DNA, the CDR3 is TGTGCCAGCAGTTTACCTCGAGACACTGAAGCTTTCTTT. It codes for CASSLPRDTEAFF. The whole variable domain, remainder taken from reference TRBV28 and TRBJ1-1, is DVKVTQSSRYLVKRTGEKVFLECVQDMDHENMFWYRQDPGLGLRLIYFSYDVKMKEKGDIPEGYSVSREKKERFSLILESASTNQTSMYLCASSLPRDTEAFFGQGTRLTVV.

This chain joins TRBV10-3 and TRBJ2-2; 8 bases line up with TRBD2. CDR1 ENHRY and CDR2 SYGVKD come from the germline V gene. V lost 10 bases to trimming and J lost 4 bases; unmatched junction nucleotides: 8. The CDR3 length is 14 residues. Here the CDR3 reads CATGLASTTGELFF. The CDR3 DNA reads TGTGCCACCGGACTAGCATCGACCACCGGGGAGCTGTTTTTT.

This rearrangement joins TRBV7-6 to TRBJ2-5; the D is unclear. The germline V and J ends were trimmed by 1 base and 2 bases, with 14 bases remaining between them. The germline V gene has CDR1 SGHVS and CDR2 FNYEAQ. The CDR3 consists of 16 residues. The CDR3 DNA sequence: TGTGCCAGCAGCTTAGACACTATTCTGATTCAAGAGACCCAGTACTTC. Protein: CASSLDTILIQETQYF. Full variable domain (rest looked up from reference TRBV7-6 and TRBJ2-5): GAGVSQSPRYKVTKRGQDVALRCDPISGHVSLYWYRQALGQGPEFLTYFNYEAQQDKSGLPNDRFSAERPEGSISTLTIQRTEQRDSAMYRCASSLDTILIQETQYFGPGTRLLVL.

This clone was seen just once. J is TRBJ2-7 and V is TRBV13, with 8 bases identical to TRBD2. The CDR3 contains 15 residues. Germline CDR1 reads PRHDT; CDR2 reads FYEKMQ (reference sequence). The junction had 8 bases not matched to a gene; V was cut back by 4 bases and J by 3 bases. CDR3 nucleotides: TGTGCCAGCAGCTCGGAGCGGGAGCTGGTCTACGAGCAGTACTTC. Its protein product is CASSSERELVYEQYF.

The sample holds one count of this clone. The chain uses TRBV6-5 and TRBJ2-3, with TRBD1 matching over 8 bases. V trimming: 6 bases; J trimming: 1 base; junction bases outside the gene matches: 6. The CDR3 totals 15 residues. CDR1 is MNHEY, CDR2 SVGAGI, per germline. The CDR3 nucleotides read TGTGCCAGCAGAGAGACAGGGGTGGGCACAGATACGCAGTATTTT. This encodes CASRETGVGTDTQYF.

This clone was seen just once. The chain links TRBV30 to TRBJ2-3, with D hard to call. Per germline, CDR1 GTSNPN and CDR2 SVGIG (reference sequence). This CDR3 is built from 14 residues. With 2 bases removed from V and 0 bases from J, the gap between germline ends came to 9 bases. In nucleotides, the CDR3 is TGTGCCTGGAGTTTACTGGAGAGCACAGATACGCAGTATTTT. Translation: CAWSLLESTDTQYF.

The chain recombines TRBV7-9 with TRBJ2-3; no definite D call. Between the trimmed V and J ends, which lost 5 bases and 6 bases, there was a span of 6 bases. This CDR3 spans 11 amino acids. Germline V gene data show CDR1 as SEHNR and CDR2 as FQNEAQ (reference sequence). DNA of the CDR3: TGTGCCAGCAGCAACCGGGATACGCAGTATTTT. It translates to CASSNRDTQYF.

The rearrangement uses TRBV10-2 and TRBJ2-1; TRBD1 or TRBD2 may be the D gene (7 bases each). The V gene lost 4 bases and the J gene lost 7 bases, with 23 bases spanning the gap. This CDR3 region has 17 residues. The V gene's germline CDR1 is WSHSY and CDR2 SAAADI. CDR3 protein: CASSVAGEGARGNEQFF. In DNA form, the CDR3 reads TGCGCCAGCAGTGTGGCCGGGGAGGGGGCGCGGGGAAATGAGCAGTTCTTC.

This clone has just one count. V gene TRBV27 combines with J gene TRBJ2-2; weak D call: TRBD2 (6 bases). The CDR3 extends over 14 amino acids. Germline V gene sequence: CDR1 MNHEY, CDR2 SMNVEV (reference sequence). V lost 3 bases, J lost 4 bases, and 9 bases lay in between. CDR3 DNA: TGTGCCAGCAGTTTTCGGGGGACCACCGGGGAGCTGTTTTTT. It encodes CASSFRGTTGELFF.

The rearrangement links TRBV4-1 to TRBJ2-1, with TRBD2 matching 7 bases. V lost 6 bases, J lost 0 bases, and 8 bases stayed unmatched. Germline lookup yields CDR1 MGHRA and CDR2 YSYEKL. This CDR3 is built from 16 residues. The CDR3 coding sequence is TGCGCCAGCAGACTTTTAGCGGGCCACTCCTACAATGAGCAGTTCTTC. It yields the protein CASRLLAGHSYNEQFF.

This clone has more than one count but fewer than ten. The gene calls are TRBV4-3 and TRBJ2-5; the match to TRBD1 covers 10 bases. The length of the CDR3 is 16 residues. After removal of 0 bases from V and 5 bases from J, the junction contained 6 bases not matched to a gene. The germline CDR1 and CDR2 sequences are LGHNA and YSLEER. For the CDR3, the DNA is TGCGCCAGCAGCCAAGACACGACAGGGGGCTGGGAGACCCAGTACTTC. Protein: CASSQDTTGGWETQYF.

This sequence joins TRBV7-9 and TRBJ2-7; TRBD1 is a possible D gene (5 bases). V was trimmed by 5 bases and J by 2 bases, leaving 13 bases between them. The CDR3 is made up of 14 amino acids. From germline, CDR1 is SEHNR and CDR2 FQNEAQ (reference sequence). CDR3 coding DNA: TGTGCCAGCAGCCCAGCCCAGGGTCCCTACGAGCAGTACTTC. Its translation: CASSPAQGPYEQYF.

This clone occurred once. This chain joins TRBV28 and TRBJ2-3; 7 bases agree with TRBD2. J was trimmed by 5 bases and V by 3 bases; bases with no gene match: 8. This CDR3 is 15 amino acids long. Per the germline V gene, CDR1 is MDHEN and CDR2 is SYDVKM. CDR3 bases: TGTGCCAGCAGTTTTTTGGCGGGAGAGGGAGATACGCAGTATTTT. Its protein is CASSFLAGEGDTQYF.

In its sample, this clone was seen once. The chain recombines TRBV6-4 with TRBJ2-2; TRBD2 aligns across 11 bases. Germline lookup yields CDR1 MRHNA and CDR2 SNTAGT. This CDR3 comprises 15 residues. J gave up 4 bases and V 3 bases, and 1 base lay outside the gene matches. The CDR3 reads CASSELAGATGELFF. In DNA, the CDR3 is TGTGCCAGCAGTGAACTAGCGGGAGCCACCGGGGAGCTGTTTTTT.

The J gene is TRBJ1-1, the V gene TRBV14; tentatively, D is TRBD1 (5 bases). This CDR3 spans 15 amino acids. V was pared by 4 bases and J by 0 bases, with 12 bases between. CDR1 and CDR2 (germline): SGHDN, FVKESK. The CDR3 is CASSRFKGMNTEAFF. CDR3 in DNA: TGTGCCAGCAGCCGCTTTAAGGGGATGAACACTGAAGCTTTCTTT.

This chain links TRBV11-2 with TRBJ2-7; 9 nucleotides match TRBD1. The trim removed 6 bases at V and 3 bases at J, leaving 9 bases unmatched. The CDR3 contains 15 residues. From germline, CDR1 is SGHAT and CDR2 FQNNGV. CDR3 loop: CASSIGTGKDYEQYF. The CDR3 coding sequence is TGTGCCAGCAGTATCGGGACAGGGAAAGACTACGAGCAGTACTTC.

This clone was found a few times. This rearrangement joins TRBV5-6 to TRBJ1-2; possibly TRBD1 for D (5 bases). Germline-derived CDR1 and CDR2 are SGHDT and YYEEEE. The CDR3 totals 14 residues. The V end was cut by 0 bases, the J end by 4 bases, with 10 bases between. The CDR3 reads CASSLAGRIYGYTF. The CDR3 DNA sequence: TGTGCCAGCAGCTTGGCGGGACGGATCTATGGCTACACCTTC. The whole variable domain, remainder taken from reference TRBV5-6 and TRBJ1-2, is DAGVTQSPTHLIKTRGQQVTLRCSPKSGHDTVSWYQQALGQGPQFIFQYYEEEERQRGNFPDRFSGHQFPNYSSELNVNALLLGDSALYLCASSLAGRIYGYTFGSGTRLTVV.

This clone was detected once. The chain recombines TRBV19 with TRBJ2-1; D gene uncertain. Germline-derived CDR1 and CDR2 are LNHDA and SQIVND (reference sequence). With 7 bases removed from V and 2 bases from J, the gap between germline ends came to 12 bases. The CDR3 loop spans 14 amino acids. CDR3 DNA sequence: TGTGCCAGTACGGTCGGCAGACCCTACAATGAGCAGTTCTTC. Translation: CASTVGRPYNEQFF.

The J gene is TRBJ2-3, the V gene TRBV5-8, with TRBD2 matching 9 bases. Germline V lookup: CDR1 SGHTS, CDR2 YDEGEE. This CDR3 spans 16 amino acids. The junction had 7 bases not matched to a gene; V was cut back by 0 bases and J by 5 bases. The chain's CDR3 is CASSLDLAGIRDTQYF. Written as DNA, the CDR3 is TGTGCCAGCAGCTTGGATCTAGCGGGAATCCGAGATACGCAGTATTTT.